Shown below are 10 T cell receptor beta chains from a single sample sequenced in a study of OX40 agonist ivuxolimab in advanced cancers. Repertoires were generated with immunoSEQ multiplex PCR, while TCRdb's copy carries only in-frame clones and drops some. The sample holds fewer than 65,000 clones, roughly 90% seen once. The input for sequencing was CD4+ or CD8+ T cells sorted from blood, taken in a trial of the OX40 agonist ivuxolimab. The receptors stem from an adult with an advanced solid tumor such as melanoma, head and neck, liver or kidney cancer.

The gene calls are TRBV28 and TRBJ1-5; no clear D. The germline V and J ends were trimmed by 5 bases and 4 bases, with 6 bases remaining between them. Germline loops: CDR1 MDHEN, CDR2 SYDVKM. The CDR3 extends over 12 amino acids. This CDR3 reads CASSLYNQPQHF. The CDR3 coding sequence is TGTGCCAGCAGTCTCTATAATCAGCCCCAGCATTTT.

The chain couples TRBV15 to TRBJ2-7; the match to TRBD2 covers 10 bases. This CDR3 is 15 amino acids long. Trimming at V came to 3 bases and at J to 3 bases, leaving 5 bases not matched to a gene. Germline V gene data show CDR1 as LNHNV and CDR2 as YYDKDF (reference sequence). CDR3 nucleotides: TGTGCCACCAGCAGGCCAGCGGGAGGGTACTACGAGCAGTACTTC. Its protein is CATSRPAGGYYEQYF.

The chain joins TRBV30 to TRBJ1-2; D perhaps matches TRBD1 (6 bases). Germline V gives CDR1 GTSNPN, CDR2 SVGIG (reference sequence). The CDR3 spans 12 residues. V lost 7 bases, J lost 1 base, and 10 bases lay in between. DNA of the CDR3: TGTGCCTTCGGACAGATTAACTATGGCTACACCTTC. Translating gives CAFGQINYGYTF. Based on the CDR3 plus reference TRBV30 and TRBJ1-2, the full variable domain is SQTIHQWPATLVQPVGSPLSLECTVEGTSNPNLYWYRQAAGRGLQLLFYSVGIGQISSEVPQNLSASRPQDRQFILSSKKLLLSDSGFYLCAFGQINYGYTFGSGTRLTVV.

The chain is built from TRBV30 and TRBJ2-3; D possibly matches TRBD1 or TRBD2 (5 bases each). Trimming removed 1 base from V and 4 bases from J, with 9 bases in between. The CDR3 runs 13 residues. Germline CDR1 is GTSNPN and CDR2 is SVGIG (reference sequence). This chain's CDR3 is CAWSAGTADTQYF. In DNA form, the CDR3 reads TGTGCCTGGAGTGCCGGGACCGCAGATACGCAGTATTTT.

The genes are TRBV28 and TRBJ2-5; 9 nucleotides align to TRBD1. The CDR3 runs 15 residues. The V gene's germline CDR1 is MDHEN and CDR2 SYDVKM. The trim removed 5 bases at V and 5 bases at J, leaving 9 bases unmatched. The CDR3 loop is CASSRPGQGWETQYF. The CDR3 coding sequence is TGTGCCAGCAGTCGACCGGGACAGGGATGGGAGACCCAGTACTTC. The full variable domain, its missing parts supplied by reference TRBV28 and TRBJ2-5, is DVKVTQSSRYLVKRTGEKVFLECVQDMDHENMFWYRQDPGLGLRLIYFSYDVKMKEKGDIPEGYSVSREKKERFSLILESASTNQTSMYLCASSRPGQGWETQYFGPGTRLLVL.

The chain employs TRBV6-5 and TRBJ1-5; D uncertain. The germline CDR1 and CDR2 sequences are MNHEY and SVGAGI. This CDR3 region has 13 residues. Deletions cut 3 bases from V and 2 bases from J, with 5 bases between. CDR3 DNA sequence: TGTGCCAGCAGTTATAGGGGCAATCAGCCCCAGCATTTT. Residues: CASSYRGNQPQHF.

The chain joins TRBV5-1 to TRBJ2-7; possibly TRBD2 for D (8 bases). CDR1 and CDR2 from the germline V gene are SGHRS and YFSETQ. Trimming removed 3 bases from V and 6 bases from J, with 22 bases in between. This CDR3 has 16 amino acids. The CDR3 DNA is TGCGCCAGCAGCTCCGGGAGGGTAGGGGGCGCGGGCGAGCAGTACTTC. This codes for CASSSGRVGGAGEQYF.

The chain carries TRBV4-1 and TRBJ2-3; D remains ambiguous. Germline CDR1 and CDR2: MGHRA and YSYEKL. This CDR3 has 16 amino acids. V was clipped by 0 bases and J by 0 bases, with 10 bases between them. This CDR3 reads CASSQDPPSSTDTQYF. CDR3 sequence (DNA): TGCGCCAGCAGCCAAGATCCTCCGTCTAGCACAGATACGCAGTATTTT.

This clone was seen a few times. The chain combines TRBV11-2 with TRBJ1-2; D is uncertain. The CDR3 runs to 13 residues. V was cut by 1 base and J by 8 bases, with 11 bases left in between. In germline, CDR1 is SGHAT, CDR2 FQNNGV. This CDR3 is CASSLGSRVGYTF. CDR3 coding DNA: TGTGCCAGCAGCTTAGGGAGCCGTGTAGGCTACACCTTC.

The chain recombines TRBV2 with TRBJ2-7; 8 nucleotides line up with TRBD2. Looked up from germline, CDR1 is SNHLY and CDR2 is FYNNEI. V gave up 11 bases and J gave up 1 base; unmatched junction bases: 16. CDR3 size: 16 residues. CDR3 region: CALQSGGDGRSYEQYF. In DNA, the CDR3 is TGTGCCCTTCAATCCGGGGGGGACGGGAGGTCCTACGAGCAGTACTTC.